This T cell receptor beta chain was recorded in a study of cytomegalovirus exposure and HLA in healthy donors. For this clone: The antigen is not known. The same CDR3 also results from other DNA sequences found in this sample.

Germline CDR1 reads MDHEN; CDR2 reads SYDVKM. The junction had 6 bases not matched to a gene; V was cut back by 3 bases and J by 2 bases. The CDR3 covers 16 residues. Profiling relied on immunoSEQ multiplex PCR, and the TCRdb table lists in-frame clones only, not all of them. The sample lists around 170,000 clones; roughly 85% were seen once. Points from the study as a whole: In vitro confirmation showed a few CMV-associated chains to be CMV antigen specific.

Specimen: PBMCs. The receptor comes from a man aged 18 to 30 in good health and CMV-seropositive. The chain combines TRBV28 with TRBJ1-2; 10 bases are shared with TRBD1. As DNA, the CDR3 is TGTGCCAGCAGTTTTAGGGACAGGGGCGTGAACTATGGCTACACCTTC. Its translation is CASSFRDRGVNYGYTF.